This T cell receptor (beta chain) is from a study of cytomegalovirus exposure and HLA in healthy donors. General study points: Analyses of presence/absence relied on an assumption of roughly uniform sequencing depth across donors. Trimming of TCR beta V- and J-genes showed a link, identified in a later analysis, to a missense DCLRE1C variant.

Remarks on this clone: Its target is unknown.

The PCR contained 60 Vbeta and 13 Jbeta primers. The method was immunoSEQ multiplex PCR; TCRdb's version includes in-frame clones alone and lacks a portion of them. The repertoire holds under 300,000 clones, with approximately 85% as singletons. In germline, CDR1 is MDHEN, CDR2 SYDVKM. CDR3 length: 12 amino acids. J gave up 13 bases and V 5 bases, and 8 bases lay outside the gene matches. The V gene is TRBV28, the J gene TRBJ1-2, with 9 bases that match TRBD1. Sequenced material: PBMCs. The receptor comes from a woman in her thirties or forties in good health and CMV-seropositive. The CDR3 sequence is CASSARDRAFTF. As DNA, the CDR3 is TGTGCCAGCAGTGCCCGGGACAGGGCTTTCACCTTC.